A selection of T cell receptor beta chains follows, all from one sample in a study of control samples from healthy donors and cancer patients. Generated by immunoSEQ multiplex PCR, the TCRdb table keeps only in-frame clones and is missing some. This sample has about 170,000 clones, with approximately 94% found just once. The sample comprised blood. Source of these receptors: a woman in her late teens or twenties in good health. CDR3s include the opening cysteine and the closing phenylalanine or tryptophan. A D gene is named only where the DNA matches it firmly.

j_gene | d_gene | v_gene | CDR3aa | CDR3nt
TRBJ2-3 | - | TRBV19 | CASSLYSSSTDTQYF | TGTGCCAGTAGTCTCTACTCTAGTAGCACAGATACGCAGTATTTT
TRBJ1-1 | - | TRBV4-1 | CASSHPGPRDVGFF | TGCGCCAGCAGCCATCCGGGACCGAGGGATGTAGGTTTCTTT
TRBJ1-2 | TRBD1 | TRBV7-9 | CASSSFSGTGTNGYTF | TGTGCCAGCAGCTCCTTTTCCGGGACAGGAACCAATGGCTACACCTTC
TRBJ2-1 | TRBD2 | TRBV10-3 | CAISRGTSGNLYNEQFF | TGTGCCATCAGCAGAGGAACTAGCGGGAATCTCTACAATGAGCAGTTCTTC
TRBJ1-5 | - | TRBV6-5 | CASSSQKGGRNQPQHF | TGTGCCAGCAGTTCCCAAAAAGGGGGGAGAAATCAGCCCCAGCATTTT
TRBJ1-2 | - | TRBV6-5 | CASTNKIGGAYGYTF | TGTGCCAGCACCAACAAGATCGGGGGTGCCTATGGCTACACCTTC
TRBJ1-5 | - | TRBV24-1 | CATSDLIRQVYSNQPQHF | TGCGCCACCAGTGATTTAATTAGACAGGTCTATAGCAATCAGCCCCAGCATTTT
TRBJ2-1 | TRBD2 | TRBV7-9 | CASSLGGGNEQFF | TGTGCCAGCAGCTTAGGCGGGGGGAATGAGCAGTTCTTC
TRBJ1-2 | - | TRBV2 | CASTLDSRNNYGYTF | TGTGCCAGCACCCTGGACAGCCGGAATAACTATGGCTACACCTTC
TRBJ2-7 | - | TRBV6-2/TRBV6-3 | CASSPRLSSYSYEQYF | TGTGCCAGCAGTCCCCGACTGAGTAGCTACTCCTACGAGCAGTACTTC
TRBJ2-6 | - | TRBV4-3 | CASSQAPSGANVLTF | TGCGCCAGCAGCCAAGCCCCGTCTGGGGCCAACGTCCTGACTTTC
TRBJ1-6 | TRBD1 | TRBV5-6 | CASSYRLDRADSPLHF | TGTGCCAGCAGCTACCGGTTGGACAGGGCAGATTCACCCCTCCACTTT
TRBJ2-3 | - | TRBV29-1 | CSVLDNTDTQYF | TGCAGCGTCCTAGATAACACAGATACGCAGTATTTT
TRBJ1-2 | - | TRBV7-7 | CASRPWTDSYGYTF | TGTGCTAGCAGACCTTGGACAGACTCCTATGGCTACACCTTC
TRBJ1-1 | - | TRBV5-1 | CASKRQLNTEAFF | TGCGCCAGCAAGCGGCAGTTGAACACTGAAGCTTTCTTT
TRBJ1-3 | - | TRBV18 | CASSPPQSSGNTIYF | TGTGCCAGCTCACCACCGCAGTCCTCTGGAAACACCATATATTTT